Here is one T cell receptor (beta chain) with its context. This table comes from immunoSEQ multiplex PCR, and its TCRdb copy is limited to in-frame clones, with some not included. Of some 23,000 clones in the sample, approximately 80% were seen once. The data originate from a study of T cells in narcolepsy. The germline CDR1 and CDR2 sequences are SGHNT and YENEEA. Trimming cost V 2 bases and J 0 bases; bases outside gene matches: 0. CDR3 length: 15 amino acids. The source of this sequence is a human donor with narcolepsy. The sequencing sample was made of CD45RA- memory CD4+ T cells from PBMCs. The J gene is TRBJ1-4, the V gene TRBV11-3; 7 bases are shared with TRBD1. The CDR3 DNA sequence: TGTGCCAGCAGCTTACAGGGGGCAACTAATGAAAAACTGTTTTTT. It translates to CASSLQGATNEKLFF. The whole variable domain, remainder taken from reference TRBV11-3 and TRBJ1-4, is EAGVVQSPRYKIIEKKQPVAFWCNPISGHNTLYWYLQNLGQGPELLIRYENEEAVDDSQLPKDRFSAERLKGVDSTLKIQPAELGDSAVYLCASSLQGATNEKLFFGSGTQLSVL.